What follows are 8 T cell receptor beta chains derived from one specimen sequenced in a study of Ad26.COV2.S vaccination and SARS-CoV-2 variants. Treatment noted: about 20 received Ad26.COV2.S at low or high dose, single or two shots; about 5 received placebo; per-sample allocation not given. Repertoires come from day 63 after the first vaccine or placebo injection. Profiling relied on immunoSEQ multiplex PCR, and the TCRdb table lists in-frame clones only, not all of them. The table has around 400,000 clones, approximately 90% seen once. The starting material was peripheral blood, obtained in a trial of Ad26.COV2.S vaccine versus placebo. The receptors shown here come from a person aged 18 to 65 who received the Ad26.COV2.S COVID-19 vaccine or a placebo.

This clone has only one observation. V gene TRBV28 combines with J gene TRBJ2-5; D perhaps matches TRBD2 (6 bases). The V and J ends lost 4 bases and 6 bases respectively, with 18 bases between them. The CDR3 has 15 amino acids. In germline, CDR1 is MDHEN, CDR2 SYDVKM. CDR3 sequence reads: CASSSPGLSPQTQYF. The DNA for the CDR3 is TGTGCCAGCAGTTCCCCGGGACTCTCCCCTCAGACCCAGTACTTC.

V is TRBV20-1 and J is TRBJ2-2; D perhaps matches TRBD1 (5 bases). The CDR3 runs 12 residues. With 3 bases removed from V and 5 bases from J, the gap between germline ends came to 7 bases. The V gene's germline CDR1 is DFQATT and CDR2 SNEGSKA (reference sequence). The CDR3 DNA reads as TGCAGTGCTAGTAAGGGGACCGGGGAGCTGTTTTTT. Translation: CSASKGTGELFF.

This sequence joins TRBV9 and TRBJ1-3; possibly TRBD1 for D (6 bases). The CDR3 totals 13 residues. Per the germline V gene, CDR1 is SGDLS and CDR2 is YYNGEE. V was shortened by 3 bases and J by 4 bases, with 8 bases between the two germline ends. CDR3 sequence: CASSAGGGNTIYF. The DNA of the CDR3 is TGTGCCAGCAGCGCGGGGGGCGGAAACACCATATATTTT.

The gene calls are TRBV29-1 and TRBJ1-2; D call uncertain. Trimming cost V 2 bases and J 6 bases, with 13 bases left between them. CDR1 SQVTM and CDR2 ANQGSEA come from the germline V gene. The CDR3 is 13 amino acids. CDR3 DNA: TGCAGCGTTGAAAACGGACTCTCGAATGGCTACACCTTC. It yields the protein CSVENGLSNGYTF.

The rearrangement links TRBV4-1 to TRBJ2-7; 9 positions agree with TRBD2. Germline V gene sequence: CDR1 MGHRA, CDR2 YSYEKL. This CDR3 is built from 16 residues. V lost 1 base to trimming and J lost 3 bases; unmatched junction nucleotides: 7. The DNA for the CDR3 is TGCGCCAGCAGCCAAGGACCGACTAGCGGATTCTACGAGCAGTACTTC. Translating it yields CASSQGPTSGFYEQYF.

This chain joins TRBV7-8 and TRBJ2-7, with D hard to call. Germline assignment: CDR1 SGHVS and CDR2 FQNEAQ. The CDR3 consists of 15 residues. V lost 1 base, J lost 4 bases, and 14 bases lay in between. The DNA for the CDR3 is TGTGCCAGCAGCTTAGGGCCCCGGGTTGAGTACGAGCAGTACTTC. Its translation: CASSLGPRVEYEQYF.

In its sample, this clone was seen once. This sequence joins TRBV7-2 and TRBJ1-2; possibly TRBD1 for D (6 bases). The CDR3 loop spans 13 amino acids. The V end was cut by 6 bases, the J end by 7 bases, with 15 bases between. Germline CDR1 SGHTA, CDR2 FQGNSA. As DNA, the CDR3 is TGTGCCAGCAGAGGCCTCGGGGGGCTTGGCTACACCTTC. Translation gives CASRGLGGLGYTF.

The gene calls are TRBV4-2 and TRBJ2-5, with 8 bases matching TRBD2. The CDR3 contains 16 residues. The germline V gene has CDR1 LGHNA and CDR2 YNFKEQ. V gave up 2 bases and J gave up 6 bases; unmatched junction bases: 11. CDR3 sequence: CASSQTPGLGSKTQYF. Here the CDR3 DNA reads TGTGCCAGCAGCCAAACTCCGGGACTAGGGTCGAAGACCCAGTACTTC.